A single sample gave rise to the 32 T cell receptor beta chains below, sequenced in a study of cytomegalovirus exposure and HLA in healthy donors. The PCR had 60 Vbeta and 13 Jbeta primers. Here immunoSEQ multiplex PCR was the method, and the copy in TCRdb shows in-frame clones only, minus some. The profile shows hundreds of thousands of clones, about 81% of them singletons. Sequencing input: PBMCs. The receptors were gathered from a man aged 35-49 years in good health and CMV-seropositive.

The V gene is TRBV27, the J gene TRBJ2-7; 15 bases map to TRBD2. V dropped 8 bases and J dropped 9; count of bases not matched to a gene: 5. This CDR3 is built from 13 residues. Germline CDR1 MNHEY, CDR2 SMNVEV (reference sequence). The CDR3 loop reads CASGTSGRLWQYV. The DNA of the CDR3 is TGTGCCAGCGGGACTAGCGGGAGGCTCTGGCAGTACGTC.

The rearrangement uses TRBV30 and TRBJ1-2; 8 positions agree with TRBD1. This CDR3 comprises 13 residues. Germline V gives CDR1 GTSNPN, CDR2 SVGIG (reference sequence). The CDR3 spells CAEDREGYYGYTF. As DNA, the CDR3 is TGTGCTGAGGACAGGGAGGGGTACTATGGCTACACCTTC.

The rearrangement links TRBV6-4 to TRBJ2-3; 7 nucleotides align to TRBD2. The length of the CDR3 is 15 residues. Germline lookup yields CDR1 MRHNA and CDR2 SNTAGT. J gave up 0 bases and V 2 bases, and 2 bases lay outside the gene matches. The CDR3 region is CASSDIAGSTDTQYF. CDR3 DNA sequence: TGTGCCAGCAGTGACATAGCGGGTAGCACAGATACGCAGTATTTT.

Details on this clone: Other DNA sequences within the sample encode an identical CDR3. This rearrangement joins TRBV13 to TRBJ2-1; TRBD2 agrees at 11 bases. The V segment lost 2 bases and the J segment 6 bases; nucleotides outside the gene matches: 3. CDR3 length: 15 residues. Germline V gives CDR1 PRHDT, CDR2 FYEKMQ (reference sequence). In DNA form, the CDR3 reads TGTGCCAGCAGCTTAAGACTAGCGGGAACCAATGAGCAGTTCTTC. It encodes CASSLRLAGTNEQFF.

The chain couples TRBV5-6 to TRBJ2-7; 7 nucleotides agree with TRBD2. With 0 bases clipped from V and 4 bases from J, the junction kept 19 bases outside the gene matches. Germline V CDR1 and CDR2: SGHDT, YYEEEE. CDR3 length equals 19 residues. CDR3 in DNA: TGTGCCAGCAGCTTGGATTTTGAGGGAGGGCGGAATTGGGCGTACGAGCAGTACGTC. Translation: CASSLDFEGGRNWAYEQYV.

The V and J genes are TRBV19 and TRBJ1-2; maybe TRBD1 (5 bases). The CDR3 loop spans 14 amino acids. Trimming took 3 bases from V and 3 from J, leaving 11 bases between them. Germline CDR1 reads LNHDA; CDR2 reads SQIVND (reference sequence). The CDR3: CASSILVTDYGYTF. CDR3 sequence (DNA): TGTGCCAGTAGTATTTTGGTGACAGACTATGGCTACACCTTC. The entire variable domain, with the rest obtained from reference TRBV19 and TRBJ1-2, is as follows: DGGITQSPKYLFRKEGQNVTLSCEQNLNHDAMYWYRQDPGQGLRLIYYSQIVNDFQKGDIAEGYSVSREKKESFPLTVTSAQKNPTAFYLCASSILVTDYGYTFGSGTRLTVV.

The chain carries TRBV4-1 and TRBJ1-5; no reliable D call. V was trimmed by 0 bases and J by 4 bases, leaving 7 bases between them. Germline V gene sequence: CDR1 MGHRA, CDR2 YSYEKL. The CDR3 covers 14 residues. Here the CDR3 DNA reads TGCGCCAGCAGCCAAGATGCCCTAAATCAGCCCCAGCATTTT. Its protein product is CASSQDALNQPQHF.

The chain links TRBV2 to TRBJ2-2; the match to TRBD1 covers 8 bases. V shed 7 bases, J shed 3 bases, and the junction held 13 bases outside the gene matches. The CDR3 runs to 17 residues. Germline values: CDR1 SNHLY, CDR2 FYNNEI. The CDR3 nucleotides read TGTGCCAGCAATTCAGGTGACGACAGGGGAGACACCGGGGAGCTGTTTTTT. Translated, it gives CASNSGDDRGDTGELFF.

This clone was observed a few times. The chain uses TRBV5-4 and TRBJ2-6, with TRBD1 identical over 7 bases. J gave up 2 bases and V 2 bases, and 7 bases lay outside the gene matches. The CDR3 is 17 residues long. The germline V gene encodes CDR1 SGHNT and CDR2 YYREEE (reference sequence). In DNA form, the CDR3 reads TGTGCCAGCAGCTTCGGACAGGCTCAGACTGGGGCCAACGTCCTGACTTTC. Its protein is CASSFGQAQTGANVLTF.

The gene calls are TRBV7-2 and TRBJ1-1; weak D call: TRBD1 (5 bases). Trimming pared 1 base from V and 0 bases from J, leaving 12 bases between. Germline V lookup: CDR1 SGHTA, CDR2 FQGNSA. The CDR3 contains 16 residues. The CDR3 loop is CASSLDGGRLNTEAFF. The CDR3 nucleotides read TGTGCCAGCAGCTTAGACGGGGGACGCCTGAACACTGAAGCTTTCTTT.

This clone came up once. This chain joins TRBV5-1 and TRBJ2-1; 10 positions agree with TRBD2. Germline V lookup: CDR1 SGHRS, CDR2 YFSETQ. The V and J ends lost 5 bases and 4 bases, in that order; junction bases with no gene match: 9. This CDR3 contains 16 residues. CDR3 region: CASRSSGREIYNEQFF. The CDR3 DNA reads TGCGCCAGCAGGTCCAGCGGGAGGGAGATATACAATGAGCAGTTCTTC.

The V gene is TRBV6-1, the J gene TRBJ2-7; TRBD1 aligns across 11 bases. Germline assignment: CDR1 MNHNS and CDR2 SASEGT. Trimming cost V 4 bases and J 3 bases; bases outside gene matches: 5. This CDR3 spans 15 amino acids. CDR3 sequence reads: CASSVSGTGGYEQYF. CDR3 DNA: TGTGCCAGCAGTGTCTCCGGGACAGGGGGCTACGAGCAGTACTTC.

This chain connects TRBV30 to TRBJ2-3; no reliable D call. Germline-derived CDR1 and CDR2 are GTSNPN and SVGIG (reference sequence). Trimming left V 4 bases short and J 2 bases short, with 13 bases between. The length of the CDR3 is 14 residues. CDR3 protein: CAWTVSRNTDTQYF. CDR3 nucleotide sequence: TGTGCCTGGACCGTGTCGAGGAACACAGATACGCAGTATTTT.

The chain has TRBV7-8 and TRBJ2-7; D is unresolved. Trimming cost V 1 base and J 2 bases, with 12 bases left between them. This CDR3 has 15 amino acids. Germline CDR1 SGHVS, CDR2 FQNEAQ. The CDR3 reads CASSLGSQAAYEQYF. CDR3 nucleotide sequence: TGTGCCAGCAGCTTAGGGTCGCAGGCTGCCTACGAGCAGTACTTC.

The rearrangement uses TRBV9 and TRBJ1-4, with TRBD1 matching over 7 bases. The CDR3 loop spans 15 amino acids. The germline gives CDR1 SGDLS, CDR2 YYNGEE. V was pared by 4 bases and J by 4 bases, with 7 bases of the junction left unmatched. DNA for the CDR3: TGTGCCAGCAGCCCCAGGGGGGCAGTTAATGAAAAACTGTTTTTT. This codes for CASSPRGAVNEKLFF. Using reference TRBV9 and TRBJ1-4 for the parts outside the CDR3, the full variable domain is DSGVTQTPKHLITATGQRVTLRCSPRSGDLSVYWYQQSLDQGLQFLIQYYNGEERAKGNILERFSAQQFPDLHSELNLSSLELGDSALYFCASSPRGAVNEKLFFGSGTQLSVL.

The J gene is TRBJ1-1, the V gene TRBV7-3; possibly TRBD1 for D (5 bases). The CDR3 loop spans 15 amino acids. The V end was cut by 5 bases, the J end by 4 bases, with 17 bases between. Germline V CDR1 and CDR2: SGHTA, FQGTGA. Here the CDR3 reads CASSPAGGESTEAFF. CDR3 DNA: TGTGCCAGCAGCCCCGCGGGGGGGGAGAGCACTGAAGCTTTCTTT.

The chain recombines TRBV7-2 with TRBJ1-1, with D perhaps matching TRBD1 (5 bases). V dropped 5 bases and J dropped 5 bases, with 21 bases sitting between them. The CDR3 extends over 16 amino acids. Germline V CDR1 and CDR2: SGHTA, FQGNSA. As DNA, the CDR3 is TGTGCCAGCAGCGTGGGAGGGATGGGGAGGGGTACTGAAGCTTTCTTT. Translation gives CASSVGGMGRGTEAFF.

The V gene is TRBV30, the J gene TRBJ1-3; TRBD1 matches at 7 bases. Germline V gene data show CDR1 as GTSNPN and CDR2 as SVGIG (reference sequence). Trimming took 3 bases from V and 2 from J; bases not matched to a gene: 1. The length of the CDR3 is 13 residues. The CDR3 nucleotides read TGTGCCTGGAGCCAGGGGGCTGGAAACACCATATATTTT. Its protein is CAWSQGAGNTIYF. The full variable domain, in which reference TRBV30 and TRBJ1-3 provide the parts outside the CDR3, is SQTIHQWPATLVQPVGSPLSLECTVEGTSNPNLYWYRQAAGRGLQLLFYSVGIGQISSEVPQNLSASRPQDRQFILSSKKLLLSDSGFYLCAWSQGAGNTIYFGEGSWLTVV.

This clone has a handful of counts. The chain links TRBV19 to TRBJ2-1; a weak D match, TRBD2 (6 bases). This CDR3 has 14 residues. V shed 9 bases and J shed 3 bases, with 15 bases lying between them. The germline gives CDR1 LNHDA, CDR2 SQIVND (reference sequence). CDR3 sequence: CASRGGNYYNEQFF. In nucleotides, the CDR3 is TGTGCCAGCCGCGGAGGGAACTACTACAATGAGCAGTTCTTC.

The CDR3 DNA reads as TGTGCCAGCAGCTTTGGGACAGGGACCTACGAGCAGTACTTC. Amino acid sequence: CASSFGTGTYEQYF. The V and J genes are TRBV5-6 and TRBJ2-7; 9 nucleotides line up with TRBD1. Trimming at V came to 2 bases and at J to 2 bases, leaving 2 bases not matched to a gene. Germline values: CDR1 SGHDT, CDR2 YYEEEE. This CDR3 has 14 amino acids.

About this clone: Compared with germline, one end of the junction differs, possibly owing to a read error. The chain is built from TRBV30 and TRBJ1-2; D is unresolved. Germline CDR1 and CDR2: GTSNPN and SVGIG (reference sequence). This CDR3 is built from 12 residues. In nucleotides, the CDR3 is TGTGCCTGGAGTTACATAAACTATCGCTACACCTTC. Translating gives CAWSYINYRYTF.

The CDR3 spells CASSWANGDNEQFF. Written as DNA, the CDR3 is TGTGCCAGCAGTTGGGCTAACGGGGACAATGAGCAGTTCTTC. This sequence joins TRBV6-5 and TRBJ2-1, with D possibly TRBD2 on 5 matching bases. CDR1 is MNHEY, CDR2 SVGAGI, per germline. The V gene lost 4 bases and the J gene lost 5 bases, with 12 bases spanning the gap. The CDR3 length is 14 residues.

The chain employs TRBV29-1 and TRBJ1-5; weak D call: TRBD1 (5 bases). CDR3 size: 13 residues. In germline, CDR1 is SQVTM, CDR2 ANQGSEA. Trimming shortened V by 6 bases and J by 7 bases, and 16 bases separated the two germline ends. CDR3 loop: CSVQGALGQPQHF. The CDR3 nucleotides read TGCAGCGTCCAAGGGGCCCTCGGCCAGCCCCAGCATTTT.

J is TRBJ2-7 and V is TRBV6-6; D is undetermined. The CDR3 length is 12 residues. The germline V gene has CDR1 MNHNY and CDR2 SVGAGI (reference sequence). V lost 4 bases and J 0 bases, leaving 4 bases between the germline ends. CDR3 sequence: CASSSLSYEQYF. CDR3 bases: TGTGCCAGCAGTTCCCTCTCCTACGAGCAGTACTTC.

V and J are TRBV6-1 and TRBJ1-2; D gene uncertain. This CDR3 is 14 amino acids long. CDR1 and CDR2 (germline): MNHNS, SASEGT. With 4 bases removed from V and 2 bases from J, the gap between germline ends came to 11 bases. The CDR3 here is CASSGLAANYGYTF. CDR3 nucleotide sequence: TGTGCCAGCAGTGGTTTGGCGGCCAACTATGGCTACACCTTC.

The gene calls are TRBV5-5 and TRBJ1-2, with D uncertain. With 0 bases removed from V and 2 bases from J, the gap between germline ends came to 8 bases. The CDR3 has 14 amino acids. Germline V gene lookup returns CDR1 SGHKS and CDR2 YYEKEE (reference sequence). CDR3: CASSLAVANYGYTF. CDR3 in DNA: TGTGCCAGCAGCTTGGCAGTAGCGAACTATGGCTACACCTTC.

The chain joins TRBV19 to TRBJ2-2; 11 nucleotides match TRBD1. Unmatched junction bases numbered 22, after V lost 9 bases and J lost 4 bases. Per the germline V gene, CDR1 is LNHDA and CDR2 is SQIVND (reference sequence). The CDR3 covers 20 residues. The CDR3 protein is CASTIKADRGRVMTTGELFF. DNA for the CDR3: TGTGCCAGCACCATAAAGGCGGACAGGGGGCGCGTTATGACCACCGGGGAGCTGTTTTTT. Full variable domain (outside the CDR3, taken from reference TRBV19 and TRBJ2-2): DGGITQSPKYLFRKEGQNVTLSCEQNLNHDAMYWYRQDPGQGLRLIYYSQIVNDFQKGDIAEGYSVSREKKESFPLTVTSAQKNPTAFYLCASTIKADRGRVMTTGELFFGEGSRLTVL.

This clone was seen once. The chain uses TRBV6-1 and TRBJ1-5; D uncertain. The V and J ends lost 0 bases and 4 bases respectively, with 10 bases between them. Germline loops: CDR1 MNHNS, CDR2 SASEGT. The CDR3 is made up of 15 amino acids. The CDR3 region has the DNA TGTGCCAGCAGTGAAGCTGGAGGCAGGAATCAGCCCCAGCATTTT. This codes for CASSEAGGRNQPQHF.

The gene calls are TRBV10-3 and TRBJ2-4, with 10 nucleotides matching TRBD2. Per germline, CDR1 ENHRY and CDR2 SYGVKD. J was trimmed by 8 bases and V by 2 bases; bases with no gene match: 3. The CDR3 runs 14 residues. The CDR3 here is CAISEESGGDIQYF. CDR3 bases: TGTGCCATCAGTGAGGAAAGCGGGGGGGACATTCAGTACTTC.

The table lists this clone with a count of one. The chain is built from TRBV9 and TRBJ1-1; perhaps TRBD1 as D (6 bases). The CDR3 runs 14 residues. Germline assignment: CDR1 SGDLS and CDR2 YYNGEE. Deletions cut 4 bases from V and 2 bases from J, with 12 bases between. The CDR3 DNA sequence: TGTGCCAGCAGCTCCAGGACAGCTAACACTGAAGCTTTCTTT. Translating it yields CASSSRTANTEAFF.

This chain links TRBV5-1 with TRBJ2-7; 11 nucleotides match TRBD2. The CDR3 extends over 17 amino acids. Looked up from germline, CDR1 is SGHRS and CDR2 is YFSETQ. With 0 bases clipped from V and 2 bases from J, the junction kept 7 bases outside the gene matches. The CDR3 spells CASSLVGLAAGTYEQYF. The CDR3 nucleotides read TGCGCCAGCAGCTTGGTGGGACTAGCGGCAGGCACCTACGAGCAGTACTTC.

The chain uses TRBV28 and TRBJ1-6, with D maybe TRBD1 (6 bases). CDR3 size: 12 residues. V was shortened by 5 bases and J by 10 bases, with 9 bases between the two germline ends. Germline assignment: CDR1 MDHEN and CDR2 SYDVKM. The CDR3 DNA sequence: TGTGCCAGCAGTCCAGGGGACTCACCCCTCCACTTT. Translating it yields CASSPGDSPLHF.